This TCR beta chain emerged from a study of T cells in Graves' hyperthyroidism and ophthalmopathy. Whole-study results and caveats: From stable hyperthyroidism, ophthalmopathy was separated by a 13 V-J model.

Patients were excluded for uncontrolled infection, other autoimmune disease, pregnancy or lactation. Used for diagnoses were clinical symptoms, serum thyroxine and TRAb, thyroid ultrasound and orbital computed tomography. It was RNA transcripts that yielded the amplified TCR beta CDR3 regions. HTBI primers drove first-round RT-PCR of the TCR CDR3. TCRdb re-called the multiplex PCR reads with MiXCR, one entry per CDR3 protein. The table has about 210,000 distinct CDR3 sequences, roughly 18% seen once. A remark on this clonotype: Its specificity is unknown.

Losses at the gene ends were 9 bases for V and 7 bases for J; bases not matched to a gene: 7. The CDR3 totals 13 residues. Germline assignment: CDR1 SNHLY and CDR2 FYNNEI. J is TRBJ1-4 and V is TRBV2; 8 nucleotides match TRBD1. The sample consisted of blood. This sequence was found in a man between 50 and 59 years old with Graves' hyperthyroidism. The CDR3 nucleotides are TGTGCCAGGGGAGACAGGGGTGGTGAAAAACTGTTTTTT. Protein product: CARGDRGGEKLFF.